The T cell receptor (beta chain) under discussion was sequenced for a study of technical replicates of blood from four donors. Measured with immunoSEQ multiplex PCR; TCRdb has only the in-frame clones, and not every one. The repertoire consists of about 70,000 clones, with more than 85% occurring once and the leading ten covering roughly 5%. Trimming took 6 bases from V and 8 from J; bases not matched to a gene: 12. The CDR3 has 15 amino acids. Germline V gene sequence: CDR1 MNHEY, CDR2 SMNVEV (reference sequence). The chain carries TRBV27 and TRBJ2-1, with 8 nucleotides matching TRBD2. The clonotype originates from a human donor in good health. Some clones in this sample may be carry-over from other donors' samples. Sequencing was carried out using PBMCs. Written as DNA, the CDR3 is TGTGCCAGCAGCCCGGTGGAGCGGGGGTCCTATGAGCAGTTCTTC. This translates into CASSPVERGSYEQFF.